A selection of T cell receptor beta chains follows, all from one sample in a study of blood T cells in healthy people across ages. From the 5' RACE reads, TCRdb called clonotypes with MiXCR, one entry per CDR3 protein. There are 1.5 million or so distinct CDR3 sequences in the sample; roughly 40% occur only once, and 6.5% to 10% lies in the top ten. The sample taken for sequencing was blood. These receptors were collected from a woman younger than 35 in good health. Both conserved end residues are part of each CDR3. Fields, in order: D gene, J gene, CDR3 length, clone size, V gene, CDR3 protein, CDR3 DNA. D genes are given only for firm matches. Rows may omit the clone size; those that give it use once, few, many or a size class.

TRBD1 TRBJ1-2 13 NA TRBV7-9 CASSLTGENGYTF TGTGCCAGCAGCTTGACAGGGGAAAATGGCTACACCTTC
NA TRBJ2-2 13 NA TRBV7-7 CASSYDNTGELFF TGTGCTAGCAGCTATGACAATACCGGGGAGCTGTTTTTT
TRBD1 TRBJ1-6 14 NA TRBV3-1 CASSQGQNYSPLHF TGTGCCAGCAGCCAGGGACAGAATTATTCACCCCTCCACTTT
TRBD1 TRBJ1-2 16 NA TRBV3-1 CASSRQRHRGPVGYTF TGTGCCAGCAGCCGACAAAGGCACAGGGGGCCGGTTGGCTACACCTTC
NA TRBJ2-3 14 few TRBV12-5 CASSWRGRSDTQYF TGTGCTAGTTCGTGGAGGGGGCGGTCAGATACGCAGTATTTT
TRBD1 TRBJ1-4 14 NA TRBV4-1 CASSQGQGVEKLFF TGCGCCAGCAGCCAAGGTCAGGGGGTTGAAAAACTGTTTTTT
TRBD1 TRBJ2-1 15 NA TRBV10-3 CAISDSDRGLNEQFF TGTGCCATCAGTGACTCAGACAGGGGTTTGAATGAGCAGTTCTTC
TRBD1 TRBJ2-7 16 NA TRBV4-1 CASSQAHRDRVYEQYF TGCGCCAGCAGCCAGGCTCACCGGGACAGAGTCTACGAGCAGTACTTC
NA TRBJ2-7 14 few TRBV9 CASSPLDRSYEQYF TGTGCCAGCAGCCCTTTGGACAGATCCTACGAGCAGTACTTC
NA TRBJ1-2 16 NA TRBV20-1 CSAREHGKGTYYGYTF TGCAGTGCTAGGGAGCACGGAAAAGGGACCTACTATGGCTACACCTTC
NA TRBJ2-1 16 NA TRBV25-1 CASSGRDVSSYNEQFF TGTGCCAGCAGTGGCCGGGACGTAAGCTCCTACAATGAGCAGTTCTTC
NA TRBJ1-2 15 NA TRBV7-2 CASTLAGAGNYGYTF TGTGCCAGCACACTGGCCGGGGCGGGGAACTATGGCTACACCTTC
NA TRBJ2-5 14 NA TRBV12-3/TRBV12-4 CASSPQRRGETQYF TGTGCCAGCAGCCCACAGAGGAGAGGAGAGACCCAGTACTTC